Below are 10 T cell receptor beta chains sequenced from a single sample in a study of cytomegalovirus exposure and HLA in healthy donors. PCR used 60 Vbeta primers and 13 Jbeta primers. Method: immunoSEQ multiplex PCR; TCRdb's copy keeps in-frame clones and lacks some. The table shows around 120,000 clones, with 75% to 90% occurring only once. Sequencing input: PBMCs. The source is a female donor in good health and CMV-seropositive.

The rearrangement uses TRBV5-1 and TRBJ2-1; TRBD2 aligns across 8 bases. CDR1 and CDR2 from the germline V gene are SGHRS and YFSETQ. The CDR3 loop spans 16 amino acids. The V gene end was trimmed by 3 bases and the J gene end by 7 bases; junction bases not matched to a gene: 12. Written as DNA, the CDR3 is TGCGCCAGCAGCTCCCTAAGCGGGGGCCGCTATAATGAGCAGTTCTTC. It yields the protein CASSSLSGGRYNEQFF. Full variable domain (rest looked up from reference TRBV5-1 and TRBJ2-1): KAGVTQTPRYLIKTRGQQVTLSCSPISGHRSVSWYQQTPGQGLQFLFEYFSETQRNKGNFPGRFSGRQFSNSRSEMNVSTLELGDSALYLCASSSLSGGRYNEQFFGPGTRLTVL.

This clone was seen just once. The chain links TRBV5-1 to TRBJ1-6; TRBD1 aligns across 7 bases. The CDR3 consists of 14 residues. Germline assignment: CDR1 SGHRS and CDR2 YFSETQ. The ends lost 4 bases at V and 6 bases at J; junction bases unmatched: 4. CDR3 region: CASSLRDSNSPLHF. CDR3 nucleotide sequence: TGCGCCAGCAGCCTCCGGGACAGTAATTCACCCCTCCACTTT.

The chain is built from TRBV19 and TRBJ1-5; 9 bases align to TRBD1. V lost 11 bases to trimming and J lost 7 bases; unmatched junction nucleotides: 12. In germline, CDR1 is LNHDA, CDR2 SQIVND (reference sequence). The CDR3 is made up of 14 amino acids. This CDR3 is CASQRDRDKQPQHF. CDR3 nucleotides: TGTGCCTCCCAAAGGGACAGGGATAAACAGCCCCAGCATTTT.

This clone was detected once. This rearrangement joins TRBV5-1 to TRBJ1-6; D not certain. CDR3 length: 15 residues. CDR1 SGHRS and CDR2 YFSETQ come from the germline V gene. V shed 2 bases and J shed 1 base, with 7 bases lying between them. CDR3 residues: CASSFFQSYNSPLHF. The CDR3 nucleotides read TGCGCCAGCAGCTTTTTCCAATCCTATAATTCACCCCTCCACTTT.

Only a few counts were recorded for this clone. The CDR3 region has the DNA TGTGCCAGCAGAGAGGCAGGGGCATATTCACCCCTCCACTTT. It specifies CASREAGAYSPLHF. This sequence joins TRBV2 and TRBJ1-6, with D maybe TRBD1 (6 bases). This CDR3 spans 14 amino acids. Germline CDR1 SNHLY, CDR2 FYNNEI. With 6 bases removed from V and 8 bases from J, the gap between germline ends came to 14 bases. The full variable domain, in which reference TRBV2 and TRBJ1-6 provide the parts outside the CDR3, is EPEVTQTPSHQVTQMGQEVILRCVPISNHLYFYWYRQILGQKVEFLVSFYNNEISEKSEIFDDQFSVERPDGSNFTLKIRSTKLEDSAMYFCASREAGAYSPLHFGNGTRLTVT.

The chain combines TRBV29-1 with TRBJ1-3; no reliable D call. The CDR3 length is 15 residues. The ends were cut back, 5 bases at V and 0 bases at J, with 14 bases in the middle. Germline lookup yields CDR1 SQVTM and CDR2 ANQGSEA. The CDR3 DNA is TGCAGCGTTTTGGGAGGCAGAGCCTCTGGAAACACCATATATTTT. The encoded protein is CSVLGGRASGNTIYF.

The chain is built from TRBV12-5 and TRBJ2-3; D not certain. Germline lookup yields CDR1 LGHNT and CDR2 FRNRAP. The CDR3 consists of 12 residues. Trimming left V 7 bases short and J 0 bases short, with 5 bases between. The chain's CDR3 is CASAPSTDTQYF. DNA for the CDR3: TGTGCTAGTGCCCCGAGCACAGATACGCAGTATTTT.

The chain combines TRBV19 with TRBJ2-5, with D tentatively TRBD1 (6 bases). The CDR3 covers 13 residues. CDR1 is LNHDA, CDR2 SQIVND, per germline (reference sequence). V lost 5 bases to trimming and J lost 5 bases, with 12 bases between them. The CDR3 sequence: CASSSNRAETQYF. The CDR3 DNA follows: TGTGCCAGTAGTTCAAACAGGGCCGAGACCCAGTACTTC.

The V gene is TRBV27, the J gene TRBJ2-7; TRBD1 matches 8 bases. V dropped 5 bases and J dropped 2; count of bases not matched to a gene: 8. This CDR3 is 15 amino acids long. CDR1 MNHEY and CDR2 SMNVEV come from the germline V gene (reference sequence). The CDR3 here is CASSLRQGSPYEQYF. In DNA, the CDR3 is TGTGCCAGCAGTCTCCGACAGGGGAGCCCCTACGAGCAGTACTTC.

The V gene is TRBV5-1, the J gene TRBJ1-1; no firm D call. V was pared by 3 bases and J by 0 bases, with 9 bases between. Germline loops: CDR1 SGHRS, CDR2 YFSETQ. CDR3 length: 14 amino acids. CDR3 nucleotides: TGCGCCAGCAGCTCTTCAGGAATGAACACTGAAGCTTTCTTT. The encoded protein is CASSSSGMNTEAFF.